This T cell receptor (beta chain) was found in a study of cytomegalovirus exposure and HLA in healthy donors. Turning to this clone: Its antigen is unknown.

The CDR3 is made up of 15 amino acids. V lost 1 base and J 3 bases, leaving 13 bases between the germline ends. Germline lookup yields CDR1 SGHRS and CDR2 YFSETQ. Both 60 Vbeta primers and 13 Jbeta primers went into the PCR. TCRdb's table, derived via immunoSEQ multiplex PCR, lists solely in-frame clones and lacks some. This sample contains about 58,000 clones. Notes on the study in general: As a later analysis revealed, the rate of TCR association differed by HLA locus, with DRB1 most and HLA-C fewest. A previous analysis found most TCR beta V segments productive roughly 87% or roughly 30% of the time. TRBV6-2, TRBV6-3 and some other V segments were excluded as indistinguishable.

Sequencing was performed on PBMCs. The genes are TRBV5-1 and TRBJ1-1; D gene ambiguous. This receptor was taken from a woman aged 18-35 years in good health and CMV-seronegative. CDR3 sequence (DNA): TGCGCCAGCAGCTTGCTAGGTGCTCTCGACACTGAAGCTTTCTTT. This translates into CASSLLGALDTEAFF.